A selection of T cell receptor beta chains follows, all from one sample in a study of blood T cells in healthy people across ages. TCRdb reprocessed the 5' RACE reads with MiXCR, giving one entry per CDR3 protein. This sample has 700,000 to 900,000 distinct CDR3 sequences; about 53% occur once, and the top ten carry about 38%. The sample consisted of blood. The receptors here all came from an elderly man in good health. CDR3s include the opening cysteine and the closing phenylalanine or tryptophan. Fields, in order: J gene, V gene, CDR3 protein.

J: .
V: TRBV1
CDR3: CTSSQTSGVYEQYF

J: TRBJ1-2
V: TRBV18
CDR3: CASSPPPGLTNYGYTF

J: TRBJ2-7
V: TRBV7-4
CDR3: CASSVRGLAAVYEQYF

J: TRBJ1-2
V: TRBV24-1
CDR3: CATSDAGMAYGYTF

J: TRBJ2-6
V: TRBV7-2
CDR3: CASSPSTPGANVLTF

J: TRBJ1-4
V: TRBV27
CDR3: CASSLLGIGEKLFF

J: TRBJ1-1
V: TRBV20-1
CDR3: CSATDRLNTEAFF

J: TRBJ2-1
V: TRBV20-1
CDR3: CSARTPRLGSYNEQFF

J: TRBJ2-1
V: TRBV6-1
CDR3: CASILPGQTSNEQFF

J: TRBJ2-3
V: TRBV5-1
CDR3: CASSLESGAPDTQYF

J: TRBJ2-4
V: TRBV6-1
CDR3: CASGRRAQGKNIQYF

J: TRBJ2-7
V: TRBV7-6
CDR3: CASTHRAGSSYEQYF

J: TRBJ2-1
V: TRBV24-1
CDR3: CATSDPTRSYNEQFF

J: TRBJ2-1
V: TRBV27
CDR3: CASSLGRRAYNEQFF

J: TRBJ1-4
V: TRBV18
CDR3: CASSPRTGQGELFF

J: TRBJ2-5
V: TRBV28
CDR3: CASAKAGPFQETQYF

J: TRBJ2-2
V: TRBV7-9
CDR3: CASKRIVDTTTTGELFF

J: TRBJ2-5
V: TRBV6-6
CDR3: CASTETGLIWSQYF

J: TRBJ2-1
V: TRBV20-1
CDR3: CSYRLDSYNEQFF

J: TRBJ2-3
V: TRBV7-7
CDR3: CASSSAGADTQYF